This T cell receptor (beta chain) was obtained from a study of PD-L1 blockade in urothelial cancer (dated by TCRdb to 2015 to 2018). Describing the broader study: All patients started therapy in the mid-2010s and received atezolizumab 1,200 mg intravenously every 3 weeks. About nine tenths of the roughly 30 patients were males with bladder-origin urothelial cancer, and 18 of 29 reported a prior smoking history. An ECOG performance status of 0 or 1 was recorded for the patients, and 0 to 3 prior chemotherapy regimens had been received by the patients. Blood samples were analyzed at two time points: 3 weeks after treatment start (second dose) and 6 weeks after treatment start. Blood samples gave median yields of roughly 150,000 T cells and more than 80,000 unique TCRs, along with a median clonality of around 0.075. Somatic, immune and clinical correlates of response to PD-L1 blockade with atezolizumab in urothelial cancer were the focus of an exploratory multi-omic analysis. TCR sequencing covered pretreatment tumor samples and matched, serially collected peripheral blood taken before and after atezolizumab treatment. Durable clinical benefit was defined as progression-free survival longer than 6 months, and TCR features were also tested against progression-free and overall survival. Whole exome sequencing and RNA sequencing of pretreatment tumors were performed alongside TCR sequencing in the same patients. Nine patients achieved durable clinical benefit and 20 did not. Pretreatment blood TCR-seq was available for nearly 30 patients, at least one posttreatment blood collection was obtained for about 25 patients, and tumor TCR-seq was available for about 25 patients.

To estimate absolute template abundance from read counts, synthetic TCR analog templates were spiked into each PCR. The immunoSEQ assay used bias-controlled V and J gene primers to amplify TCRbeta CDR3 regions from genomic DNA. Sequencing of rearranged TCRbeta segments was performed at approximately 20X coverage. In the source study's methods: Sequencing errors were corrected by clustering and CDR3s were annotated against IMGT to assign V, D and J genes. Downstream analyses used only productive TCRbeta rearrangements and left out out-of-frame or stop-codon sequences. To compute clonality, Shannon entropy was normalized by the log of the number of unique productive sequences and then subtracted from one. Fisher's exact test with Benjamini-Hochberg correction, using a cutoff of adjusted p below 0.01, was how clones that differed between time points or between blood and tumor were identified. TCRdb stores this immuneACCESS table with in-frame sequences only. Part of the clones is absent; in the studies checked, under half of the shortfall reflects unresolved V genes, and no reason is known for the rest. V and J calls and clone size follow that table, whereas D and trimming were derived from the DNA. In all, the sample holds some 41,000 clones, and 88% of those were seen once. Together, the top ten hold 11% to 15% of the sample.

Comment on this clone: The specificity of this receptor is unknown. The input lacks base qualities; no much larger clone sits a single base away.

Taken from cysteine to phenylalanine, the CDR3 has 13 residues. Solely the CDR3 DNA is kept, with 39 bases framed from the first base. Per the germline V gene (reference sequence), LNHDA is the CDR1 and SQIVND is the CDR2. V drops 9 bases and J drops 2 bases, leaving 13 bases in between. A total of 25 to 35 patients with locally advanced or metastatic urothelial carcinoma, treated at Memorial Sloan Kettering on a trial protocol, made up the cohort. Peripheral blood mononuclear cells were collected pretreatment and during treatment, at between 1 and 8 total time points per patient. The Qiagen DNeasy Blood extraction kit was used to purify genomic DNA from total PBMCs and from tumor samples. PBMCs were collected pretreatment and during treatment, and were isolated and stored as previously described. Study-wide findings and limitations: At 3 weeks after the start of treatment, tumor-associated TCR clones in peripheral blood had expanded more in patients with durable benefit (n of about 22, p = 0.022). Improved progression-free and overall survival was associated with having pretreatment peripheral blood TCR clonality below the median. Because the sample size was small (n ≈ 30) and many of the analyses were exploratory, the results are meant to be hypothesis-generating.

This specimen consisted of PBMCs, obtained around atezolizumab (anti-PD-L1) treatment. The chain couples TRBV19 to TRBJ2-5, with the D segment identity uncertain. The receptor was isolated from a woman aged 60-75 years with urothelial cancer. The CDR3: CASSPGSQETQYF. Here is the DNA: TGTGCCAGCTCCCCAGGCAGTCAAGAGACCCAGTACTTC.